The 7 T cell receptor beta chains presented below share a single source sample, sequenced in a study of beta chain features in type 1 diabetes. Findings of the study overall: Shorter TCRB CDR3s, moderately but significantly so, marked every one of the four CD4+ subsets in Type 1 diabetes patients.

Which antigens these TCRs recognize remains unknown. The study reverse transcribed the entire isolated RNA, so it sequenced expressed TCRB transcripts. Only in-frame clones appear in the TCRdb table, and some are missing; sequencing was by immunoSEQ multiplex PCR. The sample includes some 240,000 clones, roughly 16% seen only once; the top ten take approximately 0.081%. Sequenced sample: naive CD4+ T cells from blood. The receptors come from a young man with type 1 diabetes.

The table lists this clone with a few counts. The chain uses TRBV30 and TRBJ2-4; tentatively, D is TRBD1 (5 bases). CDR1 and CDR2 (germline): GTSNPN, SVGIG (reference sequence). V shed 6 bases and J shed 5 bases, with 17 bases lying between them. The length of the CDR3 is 14 residues. The DNA of the CDR3 is TGTGCCTGCACCCGACAGTTTATTGAAAACATTCAGTACTTC. It encodes CACTRQFIENIQYF. The whole variable domain, filled in from reference TRBV30 and TRBJ2-4, reads SQTIHQWPATLVQPVGSPLSLECTVEGTSNPNLYWYRQAAGRGLQLLFYSVGIGQISSEVPQNLSASRPQDRQFILSSKKLLLSDSGFYLCACTRQFIENIQYFGAGTRLSVL.

This clone was seen a few times. This chain joins TRBV29-1 and TRBJ2-1; 7 positions match TRBD2. CDR1 and CDR2 from the germline V gene are SQVTM and ANQGSEA. V dropped 4 bases and J dropped 7; count of bases not matched to a gene: 13. This CDR3 comprises 15 residues. In DNA, the CDR3 is TGCAGCGTTGTAGGTGGCGGGAGCTCTAGGAATGAGCAGTTCTTC. This gives the protein CSVVGGGSSRNEQFF.

The chain joins TRBV5-1 to TRBJ2-7; 7 positions agree with TRBD2. Trimming took 3 bases from V and 2 from J; bases not matched to a gene: 2. Germline CDR1 is SGHRS and CDR2 is YFSETQ. CDR3 length: 13 amino acids. This CDR3 is CASSSTSAYEQYF. The CDR3 bases are TGCGCCAGCAGCTCAACTAGCGCCTACGAGCAGTACTTC.

In nucleotides, the CDR3 is TGTGCCAGCAGCCCCGCTAATGAGCAGTTCTTC. Amino acid sequence: CASSPANEQFF. This chain links TRBV25-1 with TRBJ2-1; no definite D call. This CDR3 is 11 amino acids long. CDR1 is MGHDK, CDR2 SYGVNS, per germline. With 6 bases removed from V and 7 bases from J, the gap between germline ends came to 7 bases.

A note on this clone: The sample holds other DNA sequences that translate to the same CDR3. The rearrangement uses TRBV29-1 and TRBJ2-7, with 9 bases lining up with TRBD1. CDR1 and CDR2 (germline): SQVTM, ANQGSEA. Unmatched junction bases numbered 4, after V lost 3 bases and J lost 4 bases. The CDR3 runs to 13 residues. CDR3 nucleotides: TGCAGCGTTGACGGGACAGGGACTTACGAGCAGTACTTC. As protein: CSVDGTGTYEQYF.

The chain has TRBV7-2 and TRBJ1-2; 7 bases align to TRBD1. The V and J ends lost 5 bases and 6 bases, in that order; junction bases with no gene match: 6. Germline-derived CDR1 and CDR2 are SGHTA and FQGNSA. The CDR3 extends over 13 amino acids. The CDR3 is CASSLGQLDGYTF. Here the CDR3 DNA reads TGTGCCAGCAGCCTGGGACAGCTAGATGGCTACACCTTC.

The chain carries TRBV20-1 and TRBJ2-1; D gene unclear. The CDR3 is 11 amino acids. V was clipped by 5 bases and J by 9 bases, with 11 bases between them. From germline, CDR1 is DFQATT and CDR2 SNEGSKA (reference sequence). CDR3 nucleotide sequence: TGCAGTGCTGATGACATAACTGAGCAGTTCTTC. This translates into CSADDITEQFF.